These 32 T cell receptor beta chains came from one sample sequenced in a study of vaccination and CD4 T cells after COVID-19. The treatment was: roughly 10-day PBMC culture with coronavirus spike peptide pools or control peptides (ViraFEST assay). Cultured CD4+ T-cell DNA underwent Oncomine TCR Beta short-read sequencing. TCRdb re-derived calls from the PCR reads in MiXCR, one entry per CDR3 protein. The sample lists around 21,000 distinct CDR3 sequences; 60% were seen once. Their antigens remain unidentified. This specimen consisted of CD4+ T cells from blood, cultured in vitro, obtained after SARS-CoV-2 vaccination. All receptors come from a human donor who had recovered from COVID-19.

The V gene is TRBV19, the J gene TRBJ2-5, with D maybe TRBD2 (6 bases). Trimming removed 9 bases from V and 2 bases from J, with 13 bases in between. CDR1 and CDR2 (germline): LNHDA, SQIVND (reference sequence). The CDR3 has 13 residues. The CDR3 is CASSGTLQETQYF. The CDR3 DNA reads TGTGCCAGCTCCGGGACTTTACAAGAGACCCAGTACTTC.

The J gene is TRBJ1-2, the V gene TRBV6-2 or TRBV6-3; maybe TRBD1 (5 bases). CDR1 is MNHEY, CDR2 SVGEGT, per germline. Deletions cut 2 bases from V and 5 bases from J, with 15 bases between. This CDR3 spans 15 amino acids. CDR3: CASSYRLGTTYGYTF. Written as DNA, the CDR3 is TGTGCCAGCAGTTACAGGCTCGGGACGACTTATGGCTACACCTTC.

The chain is built from TRBV10-2 and TRBJ1-1; TRBD1 might be the D (6 bases). Germline CDR1 WSHSY, CDR2 SAAADI. V was clipped by 2 bases and J by 2 bases, with 9 bases between them. The CDR3 is 14 amino acids. The CDR3, as DNA: TGCGCCAGCAGTGAGAAAGGGGGTAACACTGAAGCTTTCTTT. Protein product: CASSEKGGNTEAFF.

In this sample, this clonotype turned up a few times. This sequence joins TRBV5-4 and TRBJ1-2; D is possibly TRBD1 (6 bases). Germline lookup yields CDR1 SGHNT and CDR2 YYREEE (reference sequence). Trimming cost V 4 bases and J 6 bases, with 13 bases left between them. This CDR3 comprises 13 residues. This CDR3 is CASSLDGQHGYTF. DNA for the CDR3: TGTGCCAGCAGCCTCGACGGACAGCATGGCTACACCTTC.

The chain joins TRBV6-2 or TRBV6-3 to TRBJ1-2; a possible D gene is TRBD1 (6 bases). V gave up 10 bases and J gave up 2 bases, with 17 bases separating them. The length of the CDR3 is 14 residues. Germline lookup yields CDR1 MNHEY and CDR2 SVGEGT. CDR3 protein: CATQYGTLNYGYTF. The CDR3 DNA is TGTGCCACTCAGTACGGGACACTGAACTATGGCTACACCTTC.

J is TRBJ1-5 and V is TRBV30; D gene uncertain. The V gene's germline CDR1 is GTSNPN and CDR2 SVGIG (reference sequence). V gave up 0 bases and J gave up 3 bases, with 6 bases separating them. CDR3 size: 13 residues. The CDR3 nucleotides read TGTGCCTGGAGTGTGGAGTTCAATCAGCCCCAGCATTTT. This sequence encodes CAWSVEFNQPQHF.

The V and J genes are TRBV7-8 and TRBJ1-2; 10 bases fit TRBD1. This CDR3 has 14 residues. V shed 5 bases, J shed 4 bases, and the junction held 4 bases outside the gene matches. CDR1 and CDR2 from the germline V gene are SGHVS and FQNEAQ. The DNA for the CDR3 is TGTGCCAGCAGCAGACAGGGGGCGGGCTATGGCTACACCTTC. Translating it yields CASSRQGAGYGYTF.

The DNA for the CDR3 is TGTGCCAGTAGTATTGACCGGGTAGATCAGCCCCAGCATTTT. Amino acids: CASSIDRVDQPQHF. The chain has TRBV19 and TRBJ1-5; D is ambiguous. The CDR3 contains 14 residues. Germline V CDR1 and CDR2: LNHDA, SQIVND (reference sequence). V lost 3 bases, J lost 5 bases, and 11 bases lay in between.

This chain uses TRBV7-8 with TRBJ2-2, with 10 bases that match TRBD2. V lost 5 bases and J lost 0; bases outside the gene matches: 6. The germline V gene has CDR1 SGHVS and CDR2 FQNEAQ. The CDR3 has 17 residues. The CDR3 coding sequence is TGTGCCAGCAGCCCCCAGAGCGGGGGGGCGAACACCGGGGAGCTGTTTTTT. Translated: CASSPQSGGANTGELFF.

This chain uses TRBV6-2 or TRBV6-3 with TRBJ1-1, with no clear D. This CDR3 comprises 14 residues. V lost 2 bases, J lost 2 bases, and 9 bases lay in between. Germline V gives CDR1 MNHEY, CDR2 SVGEGT. In DNA, the CDR3 is TGTGCCAGCAGTTACAGGGTCCAAAACACTGAAGCTTTCTTT. Encoded protein: CASSYRVQNTEAFF.

The chain employs TRBV7-6 and TRBJ2-2; D perhaps matches TRBD1 (5 bases). The length of the CDR3 is 13 residues. Germline V gives CDR1 SGHVS, CDR2 FNYEAQ. V lost 5 bases and J lost 7, with 11 bases in between. CDR3 in amino acids: CASSIGHLGELFF. The CDR3 DNA follows: TGTGCCAGCAGCATCGGACATCTCGGGGAGCTGTTTTTT.

The V call is TRBV24-1, the J call TRBJ2-2, with D perhaps TRBD2 (6 bases). The CDR3 has 19 amino acids. Per the germline V gene, CDR1 is KGHDR and CDR2 is SFDVKD. Trimming cost V 2 bases and J 8 bases, with 26 bases left between them. The CDR3 loop reads CATSDSFVRERRGRGELFF. The CDR3 DNA sequence: TGTGCCACCAGTGATTCCTTTGTGAGGGAACGGCGGGGTAGGGGGGAGCTGTTTTTT.

The V gene is TRBV2, the J gene TRBJ2-3; D uncertain. This CDR3 contains 14 residues. V lost 7 bases and J 6 bases, leaving 17 bases between the germline ends. The germline V gene has CDR1 SNHLY and CDR2 FYNNEI. CDR3 amino acids: CASIPRSVVDTQYF. Here the CDR3 DNA reads TGTGCCAGCATCCCCCGCTCTGTCGTGGATACGCAGTATTTT.

This rearrangement joins TRBV19 to TRBJ1-5, with D unresolved. The length of the CDR3 is 15 residues. The ends were cut back, 3 bases at V and 5 bases at J, with 14 bases in the middle. Germline V CDR1 and CDR2: LNHDA, SQIVND (reference sequence). The DNA of the CDR3 is TGTGCCAGTAGTATTTTTTCCGGAGGGCATCAGCCCCAGCATTTT. Translated: CASSIFSGGHQPQHF. Drawing the rest from reference TRBV19 and TRBJ1-5, the complete variable domain is DGGITQSPKYLFRKEGQNVTLSCEQNLNHDAMYWYRQDPGQGLRLIYYSQIVNDFQKGDIAEGYSVSREKKESFPLTVTSAQKNPTAFYLCASSIFSGGHQPQHFGDGTRLSIL.

The rearrangement joins TRBV2 to TRBJ2-1; 12 bases fit TRBD2. The CDR3 consists of 15 residues. Per germline, CDR1 SNHLY and CDR2 FYNNEI. After removal of 2 bases from V and 5 bases from J, the junction contained 1 base not matched to a gene. The CDR3 bases are TGTGCCAGCAGTGAAAGACTAGCGGGGGACAATGAGCAGTTCTTC. This gives the protein CASSERLAGDNEQFF.

The chain links TRBV20-1 to TRBJ1-5; no reliable D call. V lost 0 bases, J lost 5 bases, and 11 bases lay in between. Germline CDR1 reads DFQATT; CDR2 reads SNEGSKA (reference sequence). There are 14 residues in the CDR3. This CDR3 is CSAREVSIDQPQHF. As DNA, the CDR3 is TGCAGTGCTAGAGAGGTCAGTATTGATCAGCCCCAGCATTTT.

V usage is TRBV5-4 and J usage is TRBJ2-1; D is perhaps TRBD1 (5 bases). The CDR3 loop spans 16 amino acids. V lost 2 bases and J 7 bases, leaving 19 bases between the germline ends. In germline, CDR1 is SGHNT, CDR2 YYREEE (reference sequence). The DNA for the CDR3 is TGTGCCAGCAGCTTACTTCCGGACACGAACCGAAATGAGCAGTTCTTC. This encodes CASSLLPDTNRNEQFF.

The chain uses TRBV6-2 or TRBV6-3 and TRBJ2-4; a possible D gene is TRBD1 (6 bases). There are 16 residues in the CDR3. The V gene lost 5 bases and the J gene lost 1 base, with 15 bases spanning the gap. The V gene's germline CDR1 is MNHEY and CDR2 SVGEGT. This chain's CDR3 is CASSQRDIQAKNIQYF. The CDR3 nucleotides read TGTGCCAGCAGTCAGAGGGACATTCAGGCCAAAAACATTCAGTACTTC.

The rearrangement joins TRBV11-2 to TRBJ1-1; D gene unclear. Per the germline V gene, CDR1 is SGHAT and CDR2 is FQNNGV. V lost 2 bases and J lost 3, with 7 bases in between. This CDR3 comprises 13 residues. The CDR3 sequence is CASSLTRDTEAFF. The DNA of the CDR3 is TGTGCCAGCAGCTTAACCCGGGACACTGAAGCTTTCTTT.

The chain has TRBV20-1 and TRBJ1-5, with a possible D match to TRBD1 (5 bases). This CDR3 contains 15 residues. V lost 3 bases to trimming and J lost 6 bases, with 18 bases between them. The germline V gene has CDR1 DFQATT and CDR2 SNEGSKA (reference sequence). CDR3 bases: TGCAGTGCTAGGGGGACGGATCGGTGGGTTCAGCCCCAGCATTTT. It specifies CSARGTDRWVQPQHF.

In this sample, this clonotype turned up once. The genes are TRBV20-1 and TRBJ1-6, with D maybe TRBD1 (5 bases). Germline values: CDR1 DFQATT, CDR2 SNEGSKA (reference sequence). The CDR3 contains 19 residues. Between the trimmed V and J ends, which lost 1 base and 0 bases, there was a span of 19 bases. As DNA, the CDR3 is TGCAGTGCTAGAGGCGGGGGACGGAGATTTAGCTCCTATAATTCACCCCTCCACTTT. This translates into CSARGGGRRFSSYNSPLHF.

This clonotype was seen a handful of times. The V gene is TRBV20-1, the J gene TRBJ2-6; TRBD1 matches at 7 bases. Germline lookup yields CDR1 DFQATT and CDR2 SNEGSKA (reference sequence). J lost 0 bases, V lost 6 bases, and 5 bases had no gene match. The CDR3 is 15 residues long. CDR3 loop: CSAMTGPSGANVLTF. Here the CDR3 DNA reads TGCAGTGCCATGACAGGGCCCTCTGGGGCCAACGTCCTGACTTTC.

The chain couples TRBV21-1 to TRBJ1-5; the D call TRBD1 from the table was never checked on the DNA. TRBV21-1 is an annotated pseudogene. The CDR3 has 13 residues. In DNA form, the CDR3 reads TGTGCCAGTAAAACAGGGAACCTATCGCCCCAGCATTTT. Its translation is CASKTGNLSPQHF.

With respect to this clonotype: As the CDR3 is not closed by the conserved phenylalanine or tryptophan, this likely results from a read error. The chain uses TRBV28 and TRBJ2-7, with TRBD1 matching 9 bases. The ends lost 10 bases at V and 5 bases at J; junction bases unmatched: 12. The germline gives CDR1 MDHEN, CDR2 SYDVKM. This CDR3 comprises 14 residues. Here the CDR3 reads CATGTGTGSHEQYL. CDR3 nucleotides: TGTGCCACTGGGACCGGGACAGGGTCCCACGAGCAGTACCTC.

V usage is TRBV9 and J usage is TRBJ1-1; 7 positions agree with TRBD1. Germline CDR1 reads SGDLS; CDR2 reads YYNGEE. The CDR3 runs to 16 residues. Trimming cost V 5 bases and J 2 bases; bases outside gene matches: 12. CDR3 region: CASRTLRDSGNTEAFF. The CDR3 DNA is TGTGCCAGCAGAACCCTTCGGGACAGCGGAAACACTGAAGCTTTCTTT.

This clonotype came up a few times. V and J are TRBV2 and TRBJ2-4, with unresolved D. This CDR3 contains 15 residues. Trimming took off 5 bases at V and 0 bases at J, with 11 bases between the two ends. Germline CDR1 SNHLY, CDR2 FYNNEI. CDR3 loop: CASSSSVLAKNIQYF. The CDR3 DNA reads TGTGCCAGCAGTAGCTCCGTACTAGCCAAAAACATTCAGTACTTC.

The chain has TRBV28 and TRBJ1-5; tentatively, D is TRBD1 (5 bases). V gave up 7 bases and J gave up 0 bases, with 16 bases separating them. There are 16 residues in the CDR3. Germline assignment: CDR1 MDHEN and CDR2 SYDVKM. The CDR3 DNA is TGTGCCAGCACCCTCGGGGGGATCAATAGCAATCAGCCCCAGCATTTT. Residues: CASTLGGINSNQPQHF. Looking up the rest from reference TRBV28 and TRBJ1-5 gives the full variable domain: DVKVTQSSRYLVKRTGEKVFLECVQDMDHENMFWYRQDPGLGLRLIYFSYDVKMKEKGDIPEGYSVSREKKERFSLILESASTNQTSMYLCASTLGGINSNQPQHFGDGTRLSIL.

The rearrangement joins TRBV24-1 to TRBJ2-3; 8 positions agree with TRBD1. Germline loops: CDR1 KGHDR, CDR2 SFDVKD. V trimming: 4 bases; J trimming: 1 base; junction bases outside the gene matches: 0. This CDR3 has 14 amino acids. The CDR3 protein is CATSETGGTDTQYF. Written as DNA, the CDR3 is TGTGCCACCAGTGAGACAGGGGGCACAGATACGCAGTATTTT.

The rearrangement joins TRBV6-1 to TRBJ2-7; D is unclear. The CDR3 has 14 amino acids. CDR1 and CDR2 (germline): MNHNS, SASEGT. V dropped 6 bases and J dropped 0 bases, with 12 bases sitting between them. CDR3: CASRSDGSSYEQYF. DNA for the CDR3: TGTGCCAGCAGAAGCGACGGTAGCTCCTACGAGCAGTACTTC.

This sequence joins TRBV7-6 and TRBJ2-7; 7 bases are a match to TRBD1. V lost 5 bases, J lost 0 bases, and 7 bases stayed unmatched. CDR1 is SGHVS and CDR2 is FNYEAQ in the germline V gene. The CDR3 loop spans 15 amino acids. For the CDR3, the DNA is TGTGCCAGCAGCCCCCGATGGGACAGCTCCTACGAGCAGTACTTC. Translating it yields CASSPRWDSSYEQYF.

The V gene is TRBV20-1, the J gene TRBJ2-3; the match to TRBD2 covers 10 bases. The germline CDR1 and CDR2 sequences are DFQATT and SNEGSKA (reference sequence). The ends lost 6 bases at V and 5 bases at J; junction bases unmatched: 14. This CDR3 has 16 amino acids. The CDR3 DNA reads as TGCAGTGCGGACGAAACTAGCGGGGTGGCCAGAGATACGCAGTATTTT. This codes for CSADETSGVARDTQYF.

This chain connects TRBV29-1 to TRBJ1-2; the match to TRBD1 covers 11 bases. CDR1 and CDR2 from the germline V gene are SQVTM and ANQGSEA. V lost 4 bases to trimming and J lost 6 bases; unmatched junction nucleotides: 4. This CDR3 contains 13 residues. CDR3 in amino acids: CSVAGQGADGYTF. The CDR3 bases are TGCAGCGTTGCAGGACAGGGGGCGGATGGCTACACCTTC.